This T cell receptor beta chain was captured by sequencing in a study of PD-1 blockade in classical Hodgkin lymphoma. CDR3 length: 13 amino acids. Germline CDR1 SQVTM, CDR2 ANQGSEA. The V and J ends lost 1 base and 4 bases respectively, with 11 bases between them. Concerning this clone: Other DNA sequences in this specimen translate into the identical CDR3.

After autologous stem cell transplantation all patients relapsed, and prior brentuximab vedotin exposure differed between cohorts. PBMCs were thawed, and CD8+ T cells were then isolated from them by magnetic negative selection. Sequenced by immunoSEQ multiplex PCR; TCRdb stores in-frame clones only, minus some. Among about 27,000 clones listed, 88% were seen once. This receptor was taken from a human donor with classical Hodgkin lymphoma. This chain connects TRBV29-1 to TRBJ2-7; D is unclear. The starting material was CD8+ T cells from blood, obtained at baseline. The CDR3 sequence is CSVEGGTLYEQYF. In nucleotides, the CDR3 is TGCAGCGTTGAAGGCGGAACTTTGTACGAGCAGTACTTC.